This paragraph covers one T cell receptor (beta chain) sequence. No cognate antigen has been identified for it. No qualities accompany the bases; no much larger clone lies one base away. The record originates from a study of vaccination and CD4 T cells after COVID-19 (dated by TCRdb to 2021 to 2024). Looking at the study overall: Six males and four females were included in the convalescent cohort, with two Hispanic individuals, seven Caucasians, two Asians and one multiracial person represented. Post-vaccine blood samples were collected a median of approximately 68 days after the second vaccine dose, ranging from roughly 13 to 250 days. As controls, cultures received a CEFX viral epitope pool (the positive control), an HIV-1 Nef peptide pool (the negative control), or no peptide at all. Post-COVID blood samples were collected from convalescent patients a median of about 92 days after diagnosis, with a range of roughly 35 to 170 days. Two doses of either the Pfizer-BioNTech BNT162b2 vaccine (n=8) or the Moderna mRNA-1273 vaccine (n=2) were administered to participants. The cultures were stimulated with overlapping spike peptide pools from SARS-CoV-2 and from the common cold coronaviruses HCoV-NL63, HCoV-OC43 and HCoV-229E. In approximately ten COVID-19 convalescent patients and a few infection-naive healthy vaccine recipients, the spike-specific CD4+ TCR repertoire before mRNA vaccination was compared with the repertoire after mRNA vaccination.

Library creation used PCR. DNA from cultured CD4+ T cells was subjected to TCR sequencing with the Oncomine TCR Beta short-read assay at the Johns Hopkins FTIC core. The QIAamp micro DNA kit was used to extract genomic DNA from the cultured CD4+ T cells. The Oncomine TCR Beta libraries from cultured CD4+ T cells were pooled using unique dual indexes and then sequenced on an Illumina iSeq 100. As for the authors' bioinformatics: Non-productive sequences were removed, and CDR3s not starting with C, not ending with F or W, or shorter than 7 amino acids were discarded. The MANAFEST web application identified antigen-specific clonotypes by comparing peptide-stimulated wells against reference wells and other culture wells. To be called positive, a clone needed an FDR below 0.05, an odds ratio above 5, and a productive frequency above 0.1% in at least two of three replicate wells. Clonotypes that were significantly expanded in both SARS-CoV-2 spike wells and at least one common cold coronavirus spike condition were defined as cross-reactive. CDR3 homology was assessed with Levenshtein distances (stringdist) and unrooted phylogenetic trees (ape) in R version 3.6.1. Using fastp at Q25 and MiXCR, TCRdb reprocessed the public reads and kept productive beta chains. Merged by CDR3 protein, the rows form single entries marked with the most common genes and DNA. Here the V and J calls rest on TCRdb's processing, not on the authors' analysis. A total of around 26,000 distinct CDR3 sequences appear in this sample, about 50% of them only once. The ten largest account for approximately 28% of the sample.

Based on the germline V gene (reference sequence), the CDR1 and CDR2 sequences are DFQATT and SNEGSKA. Trimming removed 6 bases from V and 2 bases from J; the gene matches leave 7 bases unexplained. Including cysteine and phenylalanine, the CDR3 has 15 amino acids. Kept here is only the CDR3 DNA, which spans 45 bases and is read in frame from base 1. Broader findings and caveats from the paper: Among the post-vaccine SARS-CoV-2-reactive clones in convalescent patients, a median approximately 90% showed up only after vaccination, which suggests vaccine-specific priming. Nearly all vaccine-specific clones in convalescent patients (304 of 307) were mono-reactive for SARS-CoV-2 spike rather than cross-reactive with common cold coronaviruses. The median number of SARS-CoV-2-reactive clonotypes rose from 21 after infection to 38 after vaccination, but the change was not significant. The study included relatively few convalescent patients and did not analyze early timepoints after natural infection.

This sample's treatment or condition label indicates: roughly nine-day PBMC culture with coronavirus spike peptide pools or control peptides (ViraFEST assay). The ViraFEST assay was used in the study, in which antigen-specific T cells were expanded with peptide pools and expanded clonotypes were subsequently identified by TCR sequencing. Negative nucleocapsid antibody tests taken both before and after vaccination confirmed that the healthy vaccine recipients had no prior SARS-CoV-2 infection. Two million PBMCs per well were cultured in IMDM with 5% human AB serum and 8 to 10 IU/ml IL-2, plus 10 ug/ml peptide pools. Half of the culture medium was replaced with fresh IL-2-containing medium on days 3 and 7. After nine to eleven days of culture, CD4+ T cells were isolated by negative selection with the EasySep CD4+ T cell isolation kit. PBMCs were separated from whole blood using Ficoll-Paque Plus gradient centrifugation and then either used fresh or cryopreserved at -140C. Triplicate wells were generally used for each culture condition.

This chain is built from TRBV20-1 and TRBJ2-3, with 11 central nucleotides matching TRBD2. This TCR was sampled from a human donor who received a COVID-19 vaccine. The sample consisted of CD4+ T cells from blood, cultured in vitro, taken before SARS-CoV-2 vaccination. The CDR3 in this case is CSADETSGDTDTQYF. The nucleotides read TGCAGTGCCGACGAGACTAGCGGGGACACAGATACGCAGTATTTT.